These 25 T cell receptor beta chains originate from one sample sequenced in a study of cytomegalovirus exposure and HLA in healthy donors. 60 Vbeta and 13 Jbeta primers were used in PCR. Generated by immunoSEQ multiplex PCR, the TCRdb table keeps only in-frame clones and is missing some. The sample lists some 99,000 clones; about 80% were seen once. Sequences were obtained from PBMCs. The origin of the receptors is a woman in her 50s in good health and CMV-seropositive.

The gene calls are TRBV9 and TRBJ2-2, with D unresolved. Germline V gives CDR1 SGDLS, CDR2 YYNGEE. This CDR3 is 15 amino acids long. V was pared by 2 bases and J by 4 bases, with 12 bases between. The CDR3: CASSVLSLATGELFF. The CDR3 DNA is TGTGCCAGCAGCGTTCTCTCACTTGCCACCGGGGAGCTGTTTTTT.

The J gene is TRBJ2-5, the V gene TRBV11-1; D is possibly TRBD2 (5 bases). From germline, CDR1 is SGHAT and CDR2 FQDESV (reference sequence). V gave up 3 bases and J gave up 3 bases, with 14 bases separating them. CDR3 length equals 15 residues. The CDR3 here is CASSFGDEREETQYF. DNA of the CDR3: TGTGCCAGCAGCTTCGGCGACGAGAGGGAAGAGACCCAGTACTTC.

This chain connects TRBV6-5 to TRBJ1-1; a possible D gene is TRBD1 (5 bases). The germline V and J ends were trimmed by 1 base and 8 bases, with 8 bases remaining between them. This CDR3 is 12 amino acids long. Germline V gives CDR1 MNHEY, CDR2 SVGAGI. The CDR3 reads CASSYWGEEAFF. CDR3 nucleotides: TGTGCCAGCAGTTACTGGGGGGAAGAAGCTTTCTTT.

This clone was detected once. The genes are TRBV6-6 and TRBJ1-1, with 9 bases identical to TRBD1. V gave up 3 bases and J gave up 4 bases; unmatched junction bases: 6. CDR3 length equals 15 residues. Germline lookup yields CDR1 MNHNY and CDR2 SVGAGI (reference sequence). The CDR3 DNA follows: TGTGCCAGCAGTTATCCGACAGGGGGTCGCACTGAAGCTTTCTTT. This gives the protein CASSYPTGGRTEAFF.

This clone came up a few times. V is TRBV4-3 and J is TRBJ1-2, with D hard to call. Trimming left V 1 base short and J 4 bases short, with 10 bases between. The CDR3 runs 14 residues. CDR1 and CDR2 (germline): LGHNA, YSLEER. The DNA of the CDR3 is TGCGCCAGCAGCCAAGGGAGGGCCGGCTATGGCTACACCTTC. Protein sequence: CASSQGRAGYGYTF.

The chain carries TRBV6-5 and TRBJ1-1; D gene ambiguous. Trimming shortened V by 6 bases and J by 1 base, and 12 bases separated the two germline ends. CDR1 and CDR2 (germline): MNHEY, SVGAGI. This CDR3 spans 14 amino acids. The CDR3 nucleotides read TGTGCCAGCAGGCCGACTGAGGGGAACACTGAAGCTTTCTTT. Its translation is CASRPTEGNTEAFF.

Only one count was recorded for this clone. The chain has TRBV15 and TRBJ1-3; TRBD1 might be the D (5 bases). The CDR3 runs to 16 residues. Trimming took 3 bases from V and 0 from J, leaving 12 bases between them. Germline V lookup: CDR1 LNHNV, CDR2 YYDKDF (reference sequence). The CDR3 nucleotides read TGTGCCACCAGCAGGACAGTCTTCAGCTCTGGAAACACCATATATTTT. Residues: CATSRTVFSSGNTIYF.

The rearrangement joins TRBV7-2 to TRBJ2-5, with TRBD1 matching 7 bases. Germline V CDR1 and CDR2: SGHTA, FQGNSA. The CDR3 is 15 amino acids. The V and J ends lost 5 bases and 3 bases, in that order; junction bases with no gene match: 9. The CDR3 region is CASSTAGTEEETQYF. The CDR3 coding sequence is TGTGCCAGCAGCACCGCCGGGACAGAAGAAGAGACCCAGTACTTC. Full variable domain (remainder filled in from reference TRBV7-2 and TRBJ2-5): GAGVSQSPSNKVTEKGKDVELRCDPISGHTALYWYRQSLGQGLEFLIYFQGNSAPDKSGLPSDRFSAERTGGSVSTLTIQRTQQEDSAVYLCASSTAGTEEETQYFGPGTRLLVL.

V gene TRBV6-6 combines with J gene TRBJ2-7, with 8 bases identical to TRBD2. The length of the CDR3 is 14 residues. Germline values: CDR1 MNHNY, CDR2 SVGAGI (reference sequence). Germline trimming cut 6 bases from V and 2 bases from J; bases unmatched to any gene: 6. The CDR3 reads CASSETSGPYEQYF. The DNA for the CDR3 is TGTGCCAGCAGCGAAACTAGCGGTCCCTACGAGCAGTACTTC.

As for this clone: One end of the junction does not line up with germline, which may come from a read error. The chain employs TRBV7-9 and TRBJ2-7; 7 bases match TRBD1. The CDR3 runs 12 residues. Germline CDR1 SEHNR, CDR2 FQNEAQ (reference sequence). The CDR3 sequence is CSSSDRVYEQYF. For the CDR3, the DNA is TGTTCCAGCAGCGACAGGGTCTACGAGCAGTACTTC.

This chain links TRBV4-1 with TRBJ2-1, with TRBD2 identical over 9 bases. The ends lost 1 base at V and 6 bases at J; junction bases unmatched: 4. The CDR3 consists of 15 residues. CDR1 is MGHRA and CDR2 is YSYEKL in the germline V gene. CDR3 in amino acids: CASSQVGRGGNEQFF. In DNA form, the CDR3 reads TGCGCCAGCAGCCAAGTGGGGCGGGGGGGCAATGAGCAGTTCTTC.

This chain joins TRBV9 and TRBJ2-3, with 10 bases aligning to TRBD2. The V gene end was trimmed by 0 bases and the J gene end by 9 bases; junction bases not matched to a gene: 19. The CDR3 length is 19 residues. Germline V gene lookup returns CDR1 SGDLS and CDR2 YYNGEE. CDR3 residues: CASSVEIPTSGLAGLTQYF. CDR3 nucleotides: TGTGCCAGCAGCGTAGAGATACCGACTAGCGGGCTGGCAGGGTTGACGCAGTATTTT.

The chain uses TRBV4-3 and TRBJ2-1, with D possibly being TRBD2 (5 bases). The CDR3 loop spans 17 amino acids. Trimming removed 0 bases at V and 0 bases at J, with 12 bases between. Germline values: CDR1 LGHNA, CDR2 YSLEER. DNA of the CDR3: TGCGCCAGCAGCCAAGATCTTGTCGGAGGCTCCTACAATGAGCAGTTCTTC. Protein: CASSQDLVGGSYNEQFF.

The chain has TRBV6-5 and TRBJ1-2; the match to TRBD1 covers 10 bases. The CDR3 contains 14 residues. Germline V gives CDR1 MNHEY, CDR2 SVGAGI. The J segment lost 3 bases and the V segment lost 6 bases, leaving 4 bases of the junction unmatched. The CDR3 spells CASSRGQGDYGYTF. Written as DNA, the CDR3 is TGTGCCAGCAGCCGCGGACAGGGGGACTATGGCTACACCTTC.

This rearrangement joins TRBV27 to TRBJ2-3, with 7 bases aligning to TRBD1. J was trimmed by 3 bases and V by 3 bases; bases with no gene match: 12. CDR1 and CDR2 from the germline V gene are MNHEY and SMNVEV (reference sequence). The CDR3 has 17 residues. The CDR3: CASSFGLRGRGTDTQYF. For the CDR3, the DNA is TGTGCCAGCAGTTTTGGCCTCCGGGGCAGGGGGACAGATACGCAGTATTTT.

The chain carries TRBV9 and TRBJ2-1; D ambiguous. The CDR3 spans 12 residues. Trimming removed 0 bases from V and 7 bases from J, with 5 bases in between. In germline, CDR1 is SGDLS, CDR2 YYNGEE. CDR3 nucleotide sequence: TGTGCCAGCAGCGTAGCCGGGAATGAGCAGTTCTTC. Its translation is CASSVAGNEQFF.

About this clone itself: Other DNA sequences in the sample encode the same CDR3. The chain links TRBV7-2 to TRBJ2-7; 7 nucleotides agree with TRBD1. CDR3 length: 13 residues. The V segment lost 4 bases and the J segment 2 bases; nucleotides outside the gene matches: 2. CDR1 is SGHTA and CDR2 is FQGNSA in the germline V gene. CDR3 loop: CASSSQGAYEQYF. The CDR3 region has the DNA TGTGCCAGCAGCTCTCAGGGGGCCTACGAGCAGTACTTC.

This clone was detected only a few times. This rearrangement joins TRBV7-9 to TRBJ2-1, with D maybe TRBD2 (5 bases). V lost 5 bases and J 9 bases, leaving 20 bases between the germline ends. CDR3 length: 15 amino acids. The germline CDR1 and CDR2 sequences are SEHNR and FQNEAQ (reference sequence). This CDR3 reads CASSPKLRVGSEQFF. The DNA of the CDR3 is TGTGCCAGCAGCCCTAAACTGAGGGTTGGGAGTGAGCAGTTCTTC. The full variable domain, with the rest looked up from reference TRBV7-9 and TRBJ2-1, is DTGVSQNPRHKITKRGQNVTFRCDPISEHNRLYWYRQTLGQGPEFLTYFQNEAQLEKSRLLSDRFSAERPKGSFSTLEIQRTEQGDSAMYLCASSPKLRVGSEQFFGPGTRLTVL.

The V and J genes are TRBV6-4 and TRBJ2-3, with 8 positions matching TRBD2. The germline CDR1 and CDR2 sequences are MRHNA and SNTAGT. V was pared by 2 bases and J by 2 bases, with 3 bases of the junction left unmatched. The CDR3 is made up of 15 amino acids. CDR3 in amino acids: CASSDDGRDTDTQYF. The CDR3 bases are TGTGCCAGCAGTGACGACGGGAGGGACACAGATACGCAGTATTTT.

This clone was detected only a few times. The chain is built from TRBV29-1 and TRBJ2-5; D remains ambiguous. Germline CDR1 SQVTM, CDR2 ANQGSEA. The CDR3 is 12 amino acids. V was shortened by 7 bases and J by 4 bases, with 13 bases between the two germline ends. The CDR3 DNA reads TGCAGCGCCGAGCCGGGTTCAGAGACCCAGTACTTC. It translates to CSAEPGSETQYF.

This clone was detected only once. The genes are TRBV19 and TRBJ2-2, with a possible D match to TRBD2 (5 bases). V gave up 8 bases and J gave up 8 bases, with 6 bases separating them. CDR1 and CDR2 from the germline V gene are LNHDA and SQIVND (reference sequence). The CDR3 covers 10 residues. The CDR3 nucleotides read TGTGCCAGTGGCGGGGGGGAGCTGTTTTTT. Amino acids: CASGGGELFF.

The chain links TRBV5-4 to TRBJ1-6; 9 bases are a match to TRBD1. The germline gives CDR1 SGHNT, CDR2 YYREEE (reference sequence). CDR3 length: 16 amino acids. The V segment lost 2 bases and the J segment 3 bases; nucleotides outside the gene matches: 3. The CDR3 protein is CASSLKTGGYNSPLHF. DNA of the CDR3: TGTGCCAGCAGCTTAAAGACAGGGGGCTATAATTCACCCCTCCACTTT.

The gene calls are TRBV6-5 and TRBJ1-6; 8 bases line up with TRBD1. CDR1 is MNHEY and CDR2 is SVGAGI in the germline V gene. Trimming removed 8 bases from V and 9 bases from J; junction bases left unmatched: 12. The CDR3 totals 15 residues. The CDR3 reads CASGVRDRSSSPLHF. Here the CDR3 DNA reads TGTGCCAGCGGGGTGAGGGACAGGAGCAGTTCACCCCTCCACTTT.

This chain connects TRBV5-6 to TRBJ2-5, with no clear D. In germline, CDR1 is SGHDT, CDR2 YYEEEE. The CDR3 is made up of 13 amino acids. V lost 4 bases and J 4 bases, leaving 11 bases between the germline ends. The DNA of the CDR3 is TGTGCCAGCAGCCGGGTCGGCGGAGAGACCCAGTACTTC. Its protein product is CASSRVGGETQYF. Filled out from reference TRBV5-6 and TRBJ2-5, the complete variable domain reads DAGVTQSPTHLIKTRGQQVTLRCSPKSGHDTVSWYQQALGQGPQFIFQYYEEEERQRGNFPDRFSGHQFPNYSSELNVNALLLGDSALYLCASSRVGGETQYFGPGTRLLVL.

This sequence joins TRBV4-1 and TRBJ1-3, with TRBD1 as a possible D gene (6 bases). V was clipped by 1 base and J by 4 bases, with 11 bases between them. This CDR3 has 15 amino acids. Germline CDR1 MGHRA, CDR2 YSYEKL. The CDR3 loop is CASSQAWGPGNTIYF. CDR3 coding DNA: TGCGCCAGCAGCCAAGCGTGGGGGCCCGGAAACACCATATATTTT.